One and the same sample provided the 15 T cell receptor beta chains below, sequenced in a study of T cells in tuberculosis. Sorting used thawed, overnight-rested PBMC stained with anti-CD3, a viability dye and GMM-loaded CD1B tetramer. The lipid loaded on the CD1B tetramers was C32 glucose monomycolate from Rhodococcus equi. Measured with immunoSEQ multiplex PCR; TCRdb has only the in-frame clones, and not every one. Among nearly 60,000 clones listed, approximately 86% were seen once. The sequencing sample was made of CD1b-GMM tetramer-negative cells sorted from PBMCs. These receptors came from an adult woman with latent tuberculosis.

The rearrangement joins TRBV5-8 to TRBJ2-7; TRBD2 aligns across 10 bases. CDR1 is SGHTS, CDR2 YDEGEE, per germline. This CDR3 comprises 15 residues. Germline trimming cut 0 bases from V and 5 bases from J; bases unmatched to any gene: 5. Here the CDR3 DNA reads TGTGCCAGCAGCTTGGTCACTAGCGGGATCAACGAGCAGTACTTC. It codes for CASSLVTSGINEQYF.

This chain uses TRBV4-3 with TRBJ1-2; 10 bases line up with TRBD1. J gave up 8 bases and V 1 base, and 7 bases lay outside the gene matches. This CDR3 comprises 15 residues. Germline assignment: CDR1 LGHNA and CDR2 YSLEER. The CDR3 nucleotides read TGCGCCAGCAGCCAAGTTCACGGGACAGGGGAAGGCTACACCTTC. It specifies CASSQVHGTGEGYTF.

The chain couples TRBV5-1 to TRBJ2-5, with TRBD2 identical over 15 bases. V shed 4 bases, J shed 4 bases, and the junction held 11 bases outside the gene matches. CDR1 is SGHRS, CDR2 YFSETQ, per germline. This CDR3 contains 18 residues. The CDR3: CASSPEGLAGGERETQYF. The CDR3 bases are TGCGCCAGCAGCCCTGAAGGACTAGCGGGAGGGGAGAGAGAGACCCAGTACTTC.

This chain connects TRBV27 to TRBJ2-3; possibly TRBD2 for D (6 bases). This CDR3 has 14 amino acids. Germline V gives CDR1 MNHEY, CDR2 SMNVEV (reference sequence). The V end was cut by 5 bases, the J end by 4 bases, with 13 bases between. CDR3 bases: TGTGCCAGCAGTATCATGGACTACTCAGATACGCAGTATTTT. It yields the protein CASSIMDYSDTQYF.

This chain joins TRBV6-6 and TRBJ1-5; possible D gene TRBD1, 5 bases. The CDR3 contains 15 residues. Germline V CDR1 and CDR2: MNHNY, SVGAGI (reference sequence). V was clipped by 2 bases and J by 3 bases, with 11 bases between them. The CDR3 region is CASSYQRGLNQPQHF. CDR3 coding DNA: TGTGCCAGCAGTTACCAGCGGGGACTCAATCAGCCCCAGCATTTT.

The J gene is TRBJ2-1, the V gene TRBV6-5; 8 bases are shared with TRBD2. CDR3 length: 15 amino acids. Germline V gene lookup returns CDR1 MNHEY and CDR2 SVGAGI. V was pared by 4 bases and J by 6 bases, with 8 bases of the junction left unmatched. DNA for the CDR3: TGTGCCAGCAGTTCATATTCCGGGACTAGCAATGAGCAGTTCTTC. Protein product: CASSSYSGTSNEQFF.

This chain connects TRBV7-2 to TRBJ2-1; D possibly corresponds to TRBD2 (6 bases). The V gene lost 1 base and the J gene lost 4 bases, with 14 bases spanning the gap. Per germline, CDR1 SGHTA and CDR2 FQGNSA. This CDR3 is 16 amino acids long. CDR3 sequence reads: CASSLVLGGIYNEQFF. Here the CDR3 DNA reads TGTGCCAGCAGCTTAGTGCTTGGCGGGATATACAATGAGCAGTTCTTC.

This clone has a handful of counts. The rearrangement uses TRBV7-3 and TRBJ2-3; tentatively, D is TRBD1 (6 bases). Per germline, CDR1 SGHTA and CDR2 FQGTGA. CDR3 length: 16 amino acids. V lost 5 bases, J lost 0 bases, and 15 bases lay in between. The CDR3 region is CASSLGQMGSTDTQYF. In DNA form, the CDR3 reads TGTGCCAGCAGCCTCGGACAGATGGGGAGCACAGATACGCAGTATTTT.

V gene TRBV20-1 combines with J gene TRBJ2-7; D is unclear. The V gene lost 6 bases and the J gene lost 1 base, with 7 bases spanning the gap. In germline, CDR1 is DFQATT, CDR2 SNEGSKA (reference sequence). This CDR3 spans 11 amino acids. The CDR3 reads CSARHSYEQYF. For the CDR3, the DNA is TGCAGTGCCAGGCATTCCTACGAGCAGTACTTC.

Here the CDR3 reads CASRGGTGYNSPLHF. The DNA for the CDR3 is TGTGCCAGCAGAGGGGGTACAGGGTATAATTCACCCCTCCACTTT. V usage is TRBV27 and J usage is TRBJ1-6, with a tentative D call TRBD1 (6 bases). In germline, CDR1 is MNHEY, CDR2 SMNVEV (reference sequence). The ends were cut back, 6 bases at V and 4 bases at J, with 13 bases in the middle. The CDR3 runs to 15 residues.

The chain recombines TRBV7-9 with TRBJ2-1, with 9 bases lining up with TRBD2. V shed 5 bases, J shed 4 bases, and the junction held 6 bases outside the gene matches. This CDR3 comprises 15 residues. Looked up from germline, CDR1 is SEHNR and CDR2 is FQNEAQ (reference sequence). The CDR3 region is CASSPRLAVYNEQFF. CDR3 DNA sequence: TGTGCCAGCAGCCCAAGACTAGCGGTTTACAATGAGCAGTTCTTC.

CDR3 coding DNA: TGTGCCAGCAGTTACACCGGGACACATCAGCCCCAGCATTTT. This translates into CASSYTGTHQPQHF. V is TRBV6-5 and J is TRBJ1-5; D is possibly TRBD1 (6 bases). The V end was cut by 2 bases, the J end by 5 bases, with 10 bases between. The CDR3 length is 14 residues. Per the germline V gene, CDR1 is MNHEY and CDR2 is SVGAGI.

Turning to this clone: Other nucleotide sequences in the sample specify the same CDR3. The chain has TRBV7-3 and TRBJ1-1, with D hard to call. V lost 5 bases and J lost 1, with 8 bases in between. The length of the CDR3 is 13 residues. The germline V gene has CDR1 SGHTA and CDR2 FQGTGA. The CDR3 region has the DNA TGTGCCAGCAGCCCAACGGGGAACACTGAAGCTTTCTTT. It encodes CASSPTGNTEAFF.

The chain has TRBV27 and TRBJ1-2; D may be TRBD1 (6 bases). The CDR3 covers 14 residues. Germline CDR1 reads MNHEY; CDR2 reads SMNVEV (reference sequence). Deletions cut 0 bases from V and 6 bases from J, with 11 bases between. This chain's CDR3 is CASSLSGGSDGYTF. CDR3 nucleotides: TGTGCCAGCAGTTTATCAGGGGGTAGCGATGGCTACACCTTC.

The chain recombines TRBV7-2 with TRBJ2-1; 8 positions agree with TRBD1. The CDR3 consists of 14 residues. Unmatched junction bases numbered 6, after V lost 4 bases and J lost 7 bases. Per germline, CDR1 SGHTA and CDR2 FQGNSA. The DNA for the CDR3 is TGTGCCAGCAGCTCCCGGACAGGGAGGAATGAGCAGTTCTTC. Its protein product is CASSSRTGRNEQFF. Full variable domain (rest looked up from reference TRBV7-2 and TRBJ2-1): GAGVSQSPSNKVTEKGKDVELRCDPISGHTALYWYRQSLGQGLEFLIYFQGNSAPDKSGLPSDRFSAERTGGSVSTLTIQRTQQEDSAVYLCASSSRTGRNEQFFGPGTRLTVL.